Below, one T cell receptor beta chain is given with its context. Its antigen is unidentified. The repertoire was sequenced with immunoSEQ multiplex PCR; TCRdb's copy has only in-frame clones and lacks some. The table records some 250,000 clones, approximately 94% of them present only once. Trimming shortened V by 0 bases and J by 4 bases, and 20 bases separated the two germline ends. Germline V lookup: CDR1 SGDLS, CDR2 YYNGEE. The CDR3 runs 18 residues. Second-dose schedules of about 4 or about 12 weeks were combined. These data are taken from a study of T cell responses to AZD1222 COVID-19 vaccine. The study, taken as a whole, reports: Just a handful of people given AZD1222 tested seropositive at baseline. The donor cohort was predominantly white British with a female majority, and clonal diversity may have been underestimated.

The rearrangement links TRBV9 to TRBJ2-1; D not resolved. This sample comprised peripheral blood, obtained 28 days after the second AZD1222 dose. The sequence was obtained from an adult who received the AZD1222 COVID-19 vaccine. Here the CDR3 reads CASSVGSLSTPFYNEQFF. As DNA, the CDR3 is TGTGCCAGCAGCGTAGGCTCCCTCAGTACCCCTTTTTACAATGAGCAGTTCTTC.